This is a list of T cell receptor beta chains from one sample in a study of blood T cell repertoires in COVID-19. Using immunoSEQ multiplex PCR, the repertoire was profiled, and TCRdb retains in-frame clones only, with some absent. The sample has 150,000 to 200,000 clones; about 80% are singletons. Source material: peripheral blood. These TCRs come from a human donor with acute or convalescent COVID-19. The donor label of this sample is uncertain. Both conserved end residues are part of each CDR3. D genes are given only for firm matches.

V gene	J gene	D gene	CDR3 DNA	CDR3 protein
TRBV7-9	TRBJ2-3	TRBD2	TGTGCCAGTAGCTTAGGAGGGCGGGAGCGGGCAGATACGCAGTATTTT	CASSLGGRERADTQYF
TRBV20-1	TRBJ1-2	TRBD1	TGCAGTGCTAGTTCCTCAGGGGGCGGCGACTATGGCTACACCTTC	CSASSSGGGDYGYTF
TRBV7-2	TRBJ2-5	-	TGTGCCAGCAGCTTATCCTCAGAGACCCAGTACTTC	CASSLSSETQYF
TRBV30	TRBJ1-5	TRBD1	TGTGCCTGGAGCCTAGGGACAGGTTATAGCAATCAGCCCCAGCATTTT	CAWSLGTGYSNQPQHF
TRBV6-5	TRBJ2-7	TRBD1	TGTGCCAGCAGTTCCCGGACAGGGTGGCGGAACGAGCAGTACTTC	CASSSRTGWRNEQYF
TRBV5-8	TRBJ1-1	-	TGTGCCAGCAGCTTGGAACCACAAATGAACACTGAAGCTTTCTTT	CASSLEPQMNTEAFF
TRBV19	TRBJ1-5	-	TGTGCCAGTAGTATAGTGGTGGCTTCTCCTGATCAGCCCCAGCATTTT	CASSIVVASPDQPQHF
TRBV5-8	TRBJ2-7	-	TGTGCCAGCAGCTTGCAGCGGATCGAGCAGTACTTC	CASSLQRIEQYF
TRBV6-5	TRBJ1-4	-	TGTGCCAGCAGTTACTCACCCACTCCTATTGAAAAACTGTTTTTT	CASSYSPTPIEKLFF
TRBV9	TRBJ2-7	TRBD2	TGTGCCAGCAGCGGATCATACAGCGGGACCCTTTCCTACGAGCAGTACTTC	CASSGSYSGTLSYEQYF